This T cell receptor beta chain was sequenced for a study of T cell changes during pregnancy in multiple sclerosis. Clones were sequenced by immunoSEQ multiplex PCR, and TCRdb holds only the in-frame ones, with some missing. This table holds 90,000 to 95,000 clones, 90% to 95% found once. This CDR3 spans 18 amino acids. V trimming: 4 bases; J trimming: 5 bases; junction bases outside the gene matches: 18. The germline V gene encodes CDR1 SGDLS and CDR2 YYNGEE. V is TRBV9 and J is TRBJ2-1; 7 bases match TRBD2. This material consisted of peripheral blood, taken in the third trimester of pregnancy. The TCR originated in a female donor with multiple sclerosis, enrolled in a pregnancy study. The CDR3 protein is CASSLYAGREGLNNEQFF. Written as DNA, the CDR3 is TGTGCCAGCAGCCTATACGCGGGGAGGGAGGGCCTTAACAATGAGCAGTTCTTC.